These 20 T cell receptor beta chains share one sample of origin, sequenced in a study of cytomegalovirus exposure and HLA in healthy donors. Libraries were prepared by immunoSEQ multiplex PCR; TCRdb keeps only in-frame clonotypes and omits some of them. The sample lists about 120,000 clones; approximately 90% were seen once. Sequenced sample: PBMCs. The source of these receptors is a young man in good health and CMV-seropositive.

V and J are TRBV7-2 and TRBJ1-2, with D perhaps TRBD1 (6 bases). CDR3 size: 13 residues. The ends were cut back, 4 bases at V and 6 bases at J, with 12 bases in the middle. Germline CDR1 SGHTA, CDR2 FQGNSA. CDR3 in DNA: TGTGCCAGCAGCTCCCACGGGACAAATGGCTACACCTTC. Protein product: CASSSHGTNGYTF. Combining the CDR3 with reference TRBV7-2 and TRBJ1-2 gives the whole variable domain GAGVSQSPSNKVTEKGKDVELRCDPISGHTALYWYRQSLGQGLEFLIYFQGNSAPDKSGLPSDRFSAERTGGSVSTLTIQRTQQEDSAVYLCASSSHGTNGYTFGSGTRLTVV.

The chain links TRBV7-8 to TRBJ2-2, with TRBD2 matching 7 bases. With 4 bases clipped from V and 5 bases from J, the junction kept 7 bases outside the gene matches. The CDR3 runs to 15 residues. Germline V gives CDR1 SGHVS, CDR2 FQNEAQ. The CDR3 spells CASSSKRDGTGELFF. CDR3 DNA sequence: TGTGCCAGCAGCTCTAAGCGGGACGGGACCGGGGAGCTGTTTTTT.

As DNA, the CDR3 is TGTGCCAGCAGTAAGATAAACCGGGGTCCCGATGAGCAGTTCTTC. Protein sequence: CASSKINRGPDEQFF. The chain recombines TRBV27 with TRBJ2-1; D possibly corresponds to TRBD2 (5 bases). The V gene's germline CDR1 is MNHEY and CDR2 SMNVEV (reference sequence). The CDR3 covers 15 residues. V lost 5 bases and J 8 bases, leaving 19 bases between the germline ends.

The chain links TRBV27 to TRBJ2-2; D gene unclear. The CDR3 spans 12 residues. In germline, CDR1 is MNHEY, CDR2 SMNVEV (reference sequence). The V end lost 4 bases, the J end lost 6 bases, and 6 bases lay between the germline ends. In DNA form, the CDR3 reads TGTGCCAGCAGTTCCGTCTCCGGGGAGCTGTTTTTT. Translated: CASSSVSGELFF.

The J gene is TRBJ1-1, the V gene TRBV27; D gene ambiguous. V was shortened by 0 bases and J by 11 bases, with 16 bases between the two germline ends. Germline V gene data show CDR1 as MNHEY and CDR2 as SMNVEV (reference sequence). This CDR3 comprises 14 residues. CDR3 region: CASSLSGGSPTAFF. The DNA for the CDR3 is TGTGCCAGCAGTTTATCGGGAGGGTCTCCGACGGCTTTCTTT.

The chain has TRBV15 and TRBJ1-2; D is uncertain. The V end lost 1 base, the J end lost 5 bases, and 8 bases lay between the germline ends. The V gene's germline CDR1 is LNHNV and CDR2 YYDKDF (reference sequence). This CDR3 contains 13 residues. For the CDR3, the DNA is TGTGCCACCAGCAGAGGAGGAGGGTATGGCTACACCTTC. Amino acids: CATSRGGGYGYTF.

The rearrangement links TRBV7-8 to TRBJ1-5; TRBD1 aligns across 11 bases. After removal of 3 bases from V and 5 bases from J, the junction contained 6 bases not matched to a gene. Germline lookup yields CDR1 SGHVS and CDR2 FQNEAQ. This CDR3 contains 16 residues. CDR3 amino acids: CASSLGQGVSYQPQHF. The DNA for the CDR3 is TGTGCCAGCAGCTTGGGACAGGGGGTGTCGTATCAGCCCCAGCATTTT. The full variable domain, in which reference TRBV7-8 and TRBJ1-5 provide the parts outside the CDR3, is GAGVSQSPRYKVAKRGQDVALRCDPISGHVSLFWYQQALGQGPEFLTYFQNEAQLDKSGLPSDRFFAERPEGSVSTLKIQRTQQEDSAVYLCASSLGQGVSYQPQHFGDGTRLSIL.

The CDR3 region has the DNA TGTGCCAGCAGCTTACGGGACTATGGCTACACCTTC. This translates into CASSLRDYGYTF. V gene TRBV7-8 combines with J gene TRBJ1-2; D call uncertain. V was trimmed by 2 bases and J by 3 bases, leaving 4 bases between them. The V gene's germline CDR1 is SGHVS and CDR2 FQNEAQ. There are 12 residues in the CDR3.

This chain links TRBV5-1 with TRBJ2-3, with 8 positions matching TRBD2. Germline V lookup: CDR1 SGHRS, CDR2 YFSETQ. Germline trimming cut 4 bases from V and 2 bases from J; bases unmatched to any gene: 3. The CDR3 has 14 amino acids. CDR3 sequence reads: CASSPGLATDTQYF. Written as DNA, the CDR3 is TGCGCCAGCAGCCCTGGACTAGCCACAGATACGCAGTATTTT.

The rearrangement uses TRBV5-5 and TRBJ1-2; 8 positions match TRBD1. Germline values: CDR1 SGHKS, CDR2 YYEKEE (reference sequence). The CDR3 is made up of 14 amino acids. With V trimmed by 4 bases and J by 8 bases, 10 bases remained unmatched. The chain's CDR3 is CASSRWTGLEGYTF. CDR3 DNA: TGTGCCAGCAGCCGATGGACAGGGTTGGAAGGCTACACCTTC.

The genes are TRBV7-6 and TRBJ2-2; the D gene is possibly TRBD1 (5 bases). The V end lost 0 bases, the J end lost 3 bases, and 11 bases lay between the germline ends. Germline V CDR1 and CDR2: SGHVS, FNYEAQ. This CDR3 region has 16 residues. In DNA, the CDR3 is TGTGCCAGCAGCTTAGCGAATCCAGGGTACACCGGGGAGCTGTTTTTT. Its translation is CASSLANPGYTGELFF. The full variable domain, its missing parts supplied by reference TRBV7-6 and TRBJ2-2, is GAGVSQSPRYKVTKRGQDVALRCDPISGHVSLYWYRQALGQGPEFLTYFNYEAQQDKSGLPNDRFSAERPEGSISTLTIQRTEQRDSAMYRCASSLANPGYTGELFFGEGSRLTVL.

This sequence joins TRBV25-1 and TRBJ2-1; the D gene is possibly TRBD1 (5 bases). Germline CDR1 MGHDK, CDR2 SYGVNS. The CDR3 is made up of 17 amino acids. V lost 6 bases, J lost 4 bases, and 22 bases lay in between. The CDR3 bases are TGTGCCAGCAGAACCCCCTGTTGTCAGGGAATATACAATGAGCAGTTCTTC. Encoded protein: CASRTPCCQGIYNEQFF.

J is TRBJ1-2 and V is TRBV27, with a possible D match to TRBD1 (6 bases). The germline gives CDR1 MNHEY, CDR2 SMNVEV (reference sequence). Trimming removed 5 bases from V and 0 bases from J, with 16 bases in between. The CDR3 extends over 16 amino acids. The CDR3 region has the DNA TGTGCCAGCAGTATTCGACAGGAGATGCCTAACTATGGCTACACCTTC. This encodes CASSIRQEMPNYGYTF.

The rearrangement uses TRBV27 and TRBJ1-2; 7 bases map to TRBD1. Germline CDR1 MNHEY, CDR2 SMNVEV (reference sequence). V lost 3 bases to trimming and J lost 0 bases; unmatched junction nucleotides: 7. The CDR3 is 16 residues long. The CDR3 nucleotides are TGTGCCAGCAGTTTCATCGGGACAGCAACTAACTATGGCTACACCTTC. Its protein product is CASSFIGTATNYGYTF.

The V call is TRBV25-1, the J call TRBJ1-1, with D maybe TRBD1 (5 bases). The CDR3 consists of 14 residues. V was clipped by 7 bases and J by 10 bases, with 22 bases between them. The germline V gene has CDR1 MGHDK and CDR2 SYGVNS. The CDR3 DNA reads as TGTGCCAGCAATCAGGGCGGGACGGGCGCTCGAGCTTTCTTT. It specifies CASNQGGTGARAFF.

The chain is built from TRBV10-3 and TRBJ1-2, with 7 bases identical to TRBD1. J gave up 6 bases and V 6 bases, and 4 bases lay outside the gene matches. The CDR3 has 12 amino acids. The germline CDR1 and CDR2 sequences are ENHRY and SYGVKD. CDR3: CAISRTGHGYTF. The CDR3 DNA reads as TGTGCCATCAGCAGGACAGGTCATGGCTACACCTTC.

The table lists this clone with a count of one. This chain uses TRBV2 with TRBJ2-7, with TRBD1 as a possible D gene (6 bases). This CDR3 region has 12 residues. V gave up 8 bases and J gave up 12 bases, with 20 bases separating them. CDR1 is SNHLY and CDR2 is FYNNEI in the germline V gene. In DNA, the CDR3 is TGTGCCAGCTCTCTCGAACAGGGTTTTAGGTACTTC. It codes for CASSLEQGFRYF.

V gene TRBV11-3 combines with J gene TRBJ1-1; 12 nucleotides agree with TRBD1. V lost 5 bases to trimming and J lost 2 bases; unmatched junction nucleotides: 6. This CDR3 region has 16 residues. Germline CDR1 is SGHNT and CDR2 is YENEEA. The CDR3 DNA reads TGTGCCAGCAGCCCAGGGACAGGGGGCTTTAACACTGAAGCTTTCTTT. It codes for CASSPGTGGFNTEAFF.

This chain links TRBV5-1 with TRBJ2-7; tentatively, D is TRBD2 (6 bases). There are 13 residues in the CDR3. Trimming removed 4 bases at V and 2 bases at J, with 10 bases between. Germline V gene lookup returns CDR1 SGHRS and CDR2 YFSETQ. The chain's CDR3 is CASSGGNPYEQYF. The CDR3 coding sequence is TGCGCCAGCAGCGGGGGGAACCCCTACGAGCAGTACTTC.

The V gene is TRBV2, the J gene TRBJ2-3; unclear D gene. Trimming removed 7 bases at V and 3 bases at J, with 17 bases between. Germline CDR1 is SNHLY and CDR2 is FYNNEI. CDR3 length equals 15 residues. CDR3 amino acids: CASNLGDWWTDTQYF. In DNA, the CDR3 is TGTGCCAGCAACTTAGGTGACTGGTGGACAGATACGCAGTATTTT. Looking up the rest from reference TRBV2 and TRBJ2-3 gives the full variable domain: EPEVTQTPSHQVTQMGQEVILRCVPISNHLYFYWYRQILGQKVEFLVSFYNNEISEKSEIFDDQFSVERPDGSNFTLKIRSTKLEDSAMYFCASNLGDWWTDTQYFGPGTRLTVL.